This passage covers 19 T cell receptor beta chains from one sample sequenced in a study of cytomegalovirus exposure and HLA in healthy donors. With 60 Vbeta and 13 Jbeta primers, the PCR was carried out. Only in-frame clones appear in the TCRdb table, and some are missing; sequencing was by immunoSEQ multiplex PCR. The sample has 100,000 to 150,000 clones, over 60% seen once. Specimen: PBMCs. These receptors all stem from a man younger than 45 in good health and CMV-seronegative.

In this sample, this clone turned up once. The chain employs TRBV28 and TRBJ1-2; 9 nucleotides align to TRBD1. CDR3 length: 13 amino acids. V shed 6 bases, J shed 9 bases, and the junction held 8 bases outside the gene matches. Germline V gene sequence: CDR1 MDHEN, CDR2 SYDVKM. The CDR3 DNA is TGTGCCAGCAGCACCACAGGGGGCTGGAGCTACACCTTC. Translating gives CASSTTGGWSYTF.

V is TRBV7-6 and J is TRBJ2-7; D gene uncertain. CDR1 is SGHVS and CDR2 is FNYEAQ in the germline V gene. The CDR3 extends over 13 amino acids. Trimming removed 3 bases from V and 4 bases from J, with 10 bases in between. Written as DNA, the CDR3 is TGTGCCAGCAGCTTGTCTTGGCTTTACGAGCAGTACTTC. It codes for CASSLSWLYEQYF. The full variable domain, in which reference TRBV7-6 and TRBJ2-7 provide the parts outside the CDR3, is GAGVSQSPRYKVTKRGQDVALRCDPISGHVSLYWYRQALGQGPEFLTYFNYEAQQDKSGLPNDRFSAERPEGSISTLTIQRTEQRDSAMYRCASSLSWLYEQYFGPGTRLTVT.

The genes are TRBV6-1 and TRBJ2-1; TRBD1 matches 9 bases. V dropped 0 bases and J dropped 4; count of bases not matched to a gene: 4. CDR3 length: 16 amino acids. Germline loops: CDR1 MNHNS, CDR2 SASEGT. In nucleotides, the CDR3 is TGTGCCAGCAGTGAAGCAGGGACAGGGTTTTACAATGAGCAGTTCTTC. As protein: CASSEAGTGFYNEQFF.

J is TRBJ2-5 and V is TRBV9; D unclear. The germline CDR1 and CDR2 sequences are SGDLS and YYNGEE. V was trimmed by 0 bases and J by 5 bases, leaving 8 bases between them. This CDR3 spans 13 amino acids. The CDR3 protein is CASSVAVGETQYF. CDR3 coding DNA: TGTGCCAGCAGCGTAGCCGTCGGGGAGACCCAGTACTTC.

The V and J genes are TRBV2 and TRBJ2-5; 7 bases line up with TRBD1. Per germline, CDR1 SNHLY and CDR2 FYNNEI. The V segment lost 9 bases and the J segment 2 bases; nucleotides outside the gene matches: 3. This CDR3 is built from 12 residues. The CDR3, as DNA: TGTGCCAGTCTGGGACAGCAAGAGACCCAGTACTTC. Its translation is CASLGQQETQYF.

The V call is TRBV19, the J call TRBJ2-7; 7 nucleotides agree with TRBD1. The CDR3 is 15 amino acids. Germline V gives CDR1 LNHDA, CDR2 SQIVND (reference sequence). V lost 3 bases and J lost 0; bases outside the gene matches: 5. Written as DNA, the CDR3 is TGTGCCAGTAGTATTTACAGGGGTAGCTCCTACGAGCAGTACTTC. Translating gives CASSIYRGSSYEQYF. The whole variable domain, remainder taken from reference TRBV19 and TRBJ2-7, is DGGITQSPKYLFRKEGQNVTLSCEQNLNHDAMYWYRQDPGQGLRLIYYSQIVNDFQKGDIAEGYSVSREKKESFPLTVTSAQKNPTAFYLCASSIYRGSSYEQYFGPGTRLTVT.

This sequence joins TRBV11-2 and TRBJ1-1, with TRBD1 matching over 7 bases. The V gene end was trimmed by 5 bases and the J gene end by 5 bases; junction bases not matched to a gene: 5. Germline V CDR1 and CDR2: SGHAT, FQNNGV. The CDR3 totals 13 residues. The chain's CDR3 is CASSQGGRTEAFF. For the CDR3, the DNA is TGTGCCAGCAGCCAGGGGGGTCGGACTGAAGCTTTCTTT.

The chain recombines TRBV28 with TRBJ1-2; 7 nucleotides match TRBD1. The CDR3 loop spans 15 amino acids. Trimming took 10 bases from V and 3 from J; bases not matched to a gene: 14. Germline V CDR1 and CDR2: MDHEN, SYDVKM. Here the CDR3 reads CATTSAGGSYYGYTF. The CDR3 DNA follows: TGTGCCACCACCAGTGCAGGGGGTTCCTACTATGGCTACACCTTC.

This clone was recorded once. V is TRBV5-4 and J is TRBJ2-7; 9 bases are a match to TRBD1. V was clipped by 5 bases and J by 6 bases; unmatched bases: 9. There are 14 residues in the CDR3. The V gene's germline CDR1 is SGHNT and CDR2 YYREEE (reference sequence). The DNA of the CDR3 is TGTGCCAGCAGACCAAGGGGACAGGGACCCGAGCAGTACTTC. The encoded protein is CASRPRGQGPEQYF.

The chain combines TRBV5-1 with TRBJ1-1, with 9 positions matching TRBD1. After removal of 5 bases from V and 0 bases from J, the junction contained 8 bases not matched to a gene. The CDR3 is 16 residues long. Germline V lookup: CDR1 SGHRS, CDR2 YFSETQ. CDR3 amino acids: CASSPRQGVMNTEAFF. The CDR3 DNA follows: TGCGCCAGCAGTCCTCGACAGGGGGTCATGAACACTGAAGCTTTCTTT. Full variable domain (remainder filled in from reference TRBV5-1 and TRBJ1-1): KAGVTQTPRYLIKTRGQQVTLSCSPISGHRSVSWYQQTPGQGLQFLFEYFSETQRNKGNFPGRFSGRQFSNSRSEMNVSTLELGDSALYLCASSPRQGVMNTEAFFGQGTRLTVV.

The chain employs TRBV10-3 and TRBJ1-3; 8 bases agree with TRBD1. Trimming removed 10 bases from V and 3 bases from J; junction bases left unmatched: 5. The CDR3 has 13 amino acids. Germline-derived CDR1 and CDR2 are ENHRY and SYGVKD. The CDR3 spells CANQGASGNTIYF. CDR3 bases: TGTGCCAACCAGGGGGCTAGTGGAAACACCATATATTTT.

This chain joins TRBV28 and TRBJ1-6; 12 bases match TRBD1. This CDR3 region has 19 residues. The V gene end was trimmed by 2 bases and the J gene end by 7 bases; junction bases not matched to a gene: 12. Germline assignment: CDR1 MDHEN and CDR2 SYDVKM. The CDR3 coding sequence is TGTGCCAGCAGTTTACCCCTAGGGACAGGGGGCGAAGGCAATTCACCCCTCCACTTT. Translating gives CASSLPLGTGGEGNSPLHF.

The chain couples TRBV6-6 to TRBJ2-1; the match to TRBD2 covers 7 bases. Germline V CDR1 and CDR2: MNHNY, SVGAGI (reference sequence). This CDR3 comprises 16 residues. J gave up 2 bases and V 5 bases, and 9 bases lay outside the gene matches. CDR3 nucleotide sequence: TGTGCCAGCAGTGCCTCGGGGAGCGGGGCCTACAATGAGCAGTTCTTC. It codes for CASSASGSGAYNEQFF.

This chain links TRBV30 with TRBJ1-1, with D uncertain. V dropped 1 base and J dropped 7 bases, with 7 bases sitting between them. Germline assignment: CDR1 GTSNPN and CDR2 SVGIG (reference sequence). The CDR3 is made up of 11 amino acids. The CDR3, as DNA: TGTGCCTGGAGTGAACAGCTTGAAGCTTTCTTT. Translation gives CAWSEQLEAFF.

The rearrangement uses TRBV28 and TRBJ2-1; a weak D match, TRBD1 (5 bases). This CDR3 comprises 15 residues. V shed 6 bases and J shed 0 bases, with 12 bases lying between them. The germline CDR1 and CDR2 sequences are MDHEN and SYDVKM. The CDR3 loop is CASSADMSSYNEQFF. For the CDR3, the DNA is TGTGCCAGCAGCGCGGACATGAGCTCCTACAATGAGCAGTTCTTC.

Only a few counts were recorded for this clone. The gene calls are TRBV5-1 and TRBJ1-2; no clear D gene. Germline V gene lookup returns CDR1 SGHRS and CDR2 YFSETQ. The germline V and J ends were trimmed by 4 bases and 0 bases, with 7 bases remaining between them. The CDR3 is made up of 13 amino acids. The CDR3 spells CASSPTTNYGYTF. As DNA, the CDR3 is TGCGCCAGCAGCCCGACTACTAACTATGGCTACACCTTC.

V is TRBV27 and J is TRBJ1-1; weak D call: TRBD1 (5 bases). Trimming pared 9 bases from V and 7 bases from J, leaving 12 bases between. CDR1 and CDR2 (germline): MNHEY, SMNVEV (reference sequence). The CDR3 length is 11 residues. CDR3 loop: CASAGGFEAFF. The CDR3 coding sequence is TGTGCCAGTGCCGGGGGGTTTGAAGCTTTCTTT.

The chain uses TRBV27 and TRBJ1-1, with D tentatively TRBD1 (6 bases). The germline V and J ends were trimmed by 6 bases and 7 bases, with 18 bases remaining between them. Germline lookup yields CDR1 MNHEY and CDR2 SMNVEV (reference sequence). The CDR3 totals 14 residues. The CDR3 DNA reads TGTGCCAGCAGGGCATTTACGGGGGGCAATGAAGCTTTCTTT. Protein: CASRAFTGGNEAFF.

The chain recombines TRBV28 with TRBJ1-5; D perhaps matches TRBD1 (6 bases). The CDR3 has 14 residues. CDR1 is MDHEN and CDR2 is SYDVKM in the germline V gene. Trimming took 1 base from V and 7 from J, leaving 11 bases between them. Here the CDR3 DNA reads TGTGCCAGCAGTTTATACAGGGCAATACAGCCCCAGCATTTT. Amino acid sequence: CASSLYRAIQPQHF.